The 31 T cell receptor beta chains reported below all come from one sample, sequenced in a study of T cell changes during pregnancy in multiple sclerosis. The assay was immunoSEQ multiplex PCR, and TCRdb's table has in-frame clones only and misses some. The sample records approximately 29,000 clones, 80% to 95% being singletons. The specimen comprised CD8+ T cells from peripheral blood mononuclear cells, sampled before pregnancy. Receptor source: a female donor with multiple sclerosis, enrolled in a pregnancy study.

This rearrangement joins TRBV7-3 to TRBJ2-1; weak D call: TRBD1 (5 bases). CDR3 length: 15 residues. CDR1 is SGHTA and CDR2 is FQGTGA in the germline V gene. V gave up 5 bases and J gave up 4 bases, with 15 bases separating them. CDR3 sequence reads: CASSPATAHYNEQFF. DNA of the CDR3: TGTGCCAGCAGCCCGGCGACAGCTCATTACAATGAGCAGTTCTTC. Drawing the rest from reference TRBV7-3 and TRBJ2-1, the complete variable domain is GAGVSQTPSNKVTEKGKYVELRCDPISGHTALYWYRQSLGQGPEFLIYFQGTGAADDSGLPNDRFFAVRPEGSVSTLKIQRTERGDSAVYLCASSPATAHYNEQFFGPGTRLTVL.

This clone appeared a single time. This chain connects TRBV7-8 to TRBJ2-7; 7 bases align to TRBD2. Germline V gene data show CDR1 as SGHVS and CDR2 as FQNEAQ. There are 15 residues in the CDR3. Trimming removed 3 bases from V and 2 bases from J; junction bases left unmatched: 7. The CDR3 sequence: CASSFDGEGTYEQYF. CDR3 DNA: TGTGCCAGCAGCTTTGATGGGGAGGGAACCTACGAGCAGTACTTC. Looking up the rest from reference TRBV7-8 and TRBJ2-7 gives the full variable domain: GAGVSQSPRYKVAKRGQDVALRCDPISGHVSLFWYQQALGQGPEFLTYFQNEAQLDKSGLPSDRFFAERPEGSVSTLKIQRTQQEDSAVYLCASSFDGEGTYEQYFGPGTRLTVT.

The V gene is TRBV4-1, the J gene TRBJ2-7; tentatively, D is TRBD2 (6 bases). This CDR3 is 15 amino acids long. CDR1 MGHRA and CDR2 YSYEKL come from the germline V gene. V lost 1 base and J 5 bases, leaving 15 bases between the germline ends. The CDR3 nucleotides are TGCGCCAGCAGCCAAGTGGGACTGGCGTCGCACGAGCAGTACTTC. Amino acid sequence: CASSQVGLASHEQYF.

V usage is TRBV29-1 and J usage is TRBJ2-1; 9 positions match TRBD2. V was clipped by 3 bases and J by 7 bases; unmatched bases: 13. In germline, CDR1 is SQVTM, CDR2 ANQGSEA. The CDR3 contains 16 residues. CDR3 sequence (DNA): TGCAGCGTTGATGGGCTAGCGGGAATTGTTGAGAATGAGCAGTTCTTC. It encodes CSVDGLAGIVENEQFF.

This rearrangement joins TRBV25-1 to TRBJ2-3; D is perhaps TRBD2 (6 bases). This CDR3 spans 14 amino acids. Germline V CDR1 and CDR2: MGHDK, SYGVNS. V lost 3 bases, J lost 3 bases, and 10 bases lay in between. The CDR3 sequence is CASSEGTFTDTQYF. The CDR3, as DNA: TGTGCCAGCAGTGAGGGGACTTTTACAGATACGCAGTATTTT.

The chain joins TRBV7-9 to TRBJ1-1; no definite D call. The CDR3 loop spans 13 amino acids. The V and J ends lost 7 bases and 3 bases respectively, with 12 bases between them. The germline V gene encodes CDR1 SEHNR and CDR2 FQNEAQ (reference sequence). This chain's CDR3 is CASIGGADTEAFF. The CDR3 DNA sequence: TGTGCCAGCATAGGAGGAGCGGACACTGAAGCTTTCTTT.

This clone is a singleton in its sample. The chain has TRBV28 and TRBJ2-1; a possible D gene is TRBD1 (5 bases). This CDR3 region has 13 residues. V was shortened by 3 bases and J by 10 bases, with 13 bases between the two germline ends. Germline V gene lookup returns CDR1 MDHEN and CDR2 SYDVKM. In DNA, the CDR3 is TGTGCCAGCAGTTTGACGATATACAGGGAGCAGTTCTTC. Translation: CASSLTIYREQFF.

The count of this clone is one. The gene calls are TRBV5-5 and TRBJ1-1; weak D call: TRBD1 (6 bases). Trimming took off 4 bases at V and 8 bases at J, with 12 bases between the two ends. From germline, CDR1 is SGHKS and CDR2 YYEKEE (reference sequence). The CDR3 extends over 12 amino acids. In DNA form, the CDR3 reads TGTGCCAGCAGCGGCACAGGGTTCGAAGCTTTCTTT. This codes for CASSGTGFEAFF.

J is TRBJ1-1 and V is TRBV7-8, with D maybe TRBD1 (5 bases). V was trimmed by 5 bases and J by 0 bases, leaving 19 bases between them. CDR1 is SGHVS, CDR2 FQNEAQ, per germline. This CDR3 has 17 amino acids. CDR3 amino acids: CASSKDSGQGLNTEAFF. The CDR3 nucleotides are TGTGCCAGCAGCAAAGACTCCGGTCAGGGATTGAACACTGAAGCTTTCTTT.

The chain joins TRBV7-9 to TRBJ2-7; 11 positions agree with TRBD2. The CDR3 spans 13 residues. Germline CDR1 is SEHNR and CDR2 is FQNEAQ (reference sequence). With 8 bases clipped from V and 7 bases from J, the junction kept 7 bases outside the gene matches. The CDR3 region is CASATSGIREQYF. CDR3 nucleotides: TGTGCCAGCGCGACTAGCGGGATTCGTGAGCAGTACTTC.

The V gene is TRBV28, the J gene TRBJ2-7, with 8 bases fitting TRBD1. Germline V gene sequence: CDR1 MDHEN, CDR2 SYDVKM. Trimming at V came to 4 bases and at J to 1 base, leaving 6 bases not matched to a gene. There are 15 residues in the CDR3. The CDR3 sequence: CASSWDRMPSYEQYF. The CDR3, as DNA: TGTGCCAGCAGTTGGGACAGGATGCCTTCCTACGAGCAGTACTTC.

The chain carries TRBV7-3 and TRBJ2-2, with 8 bases that match TRBD2. Trimming removed 5 bases from V and 5 bases from J; junction bases left unmatched: 7. Germline assignment: CDR1 SGHTA and CDR2 FQGTGA. The CDR3 runs 15 residues. For the CDR3, the DNA is TGTGCCAGCAGCCAAGGGGTAGCGGGAACCGGGGAGCTGTTTTTT. Its translation: CASSQGVAGTGELFF.

This chain links TRBV7-9 with TRBJ2-7; perhaps TRBD1 as D (6 bases). The CDR3 is made up of 15 amino acids. Germline CDR1 and CDR2: SEHNR and FQNEAQ (reference sequence). With 5 bases removed from V and 4 bases from J, the gap between germline ends came to 18 bases. CDR3 sequence reads: CASSPSAAGTYEQYF. The CDR3 DNA is TGTGCCAGCAGCCCGAGCGCGGCCGGGACATACGAGCAGTACTTC.

This clone came up once. This chain uses TRBV27 with TRBJ1-1; 9 bases agree with TRBD1. The germline gives CDR1 MNHEY, CDR2 SMNVEV (reference sequence). V shed 5 bases and J 4 bases; nucleotides not matched to a gene: 11. The CDR3 totals 16 residues. CDR3 residues: CASSPPGQGGFTEAFF. DNA of the CDR3: TGTGCCAGCAGTCCCCCGGGACAGGGAGGATTCACTGAAGCTTTCTTT.

The genes are TRBV19 and TRBJ2-3, with TRBD2 identical over 11 bases. The CDR3 runs to 15 residues. Germline-derived CDR1 and CDR2 are LNHDA and SQIVND (reference sequence). The J segment lost 6 bases and the V segment lost 4 bases, leaving 6 bases of the junction unmatched. The CDR3 sequence is CASSTGLAGGDTQYF. CDR3 sequence (DNA): TGTGCCAGTAGTACCGGACTAGCGGGCGGGGATACGCAGTATTTT.

In the case of this clone: Other DNA sequences from this sample encode an identical CDR3 as well. The J gene is TRBJ1-2, the V gene TRBV9; the D gene is possibly TRBD1 (5 bases). Germline CDR1 and CDR2: SGDLS and YYNGEE. V gave up 6 bases and J gave up 0 bases, with 18 bases separating them. The CDR3 runs to 16 residues. CDR3 DNA sequence: TGTGCCAGCACCCCCCATGGGGCCGCTTCTAACTATGGCTACACCTTC. Translating it yields CASTPHGAASNYGYTF.

V gene TRBV15 combines with J gene TRBJ2-3; D might be TRBD2 (6 bases). V gave up 3 bases and J gave up 5 bases, with 15 bases separating them. CDR1 is LNHNV, CDR2 YYDKDF, per germline (reference sequence). The CDR3 sequence is 15 residues long. The CDR3 here is CATSSRGSLGDTQYF. The CDR3 bases are TGTGCCACCAGCAGTCGGGGGAGCCTGGGAGATACGCAGTATTTT.

V gene TRBV5-4 combines with J gene TRBJ1-3, with D unresolved. V lost 3 bases and J lost 2, with 6 bases in between. The CDR3 length is 13 residues. Germline CDR1 reads SGHNT; CDR2 reads YYREEE (reference sequence). CDR3 region: CASSSYTGNTIYF. DNA of the CDR3: TGTGCCAGCAGCTCGTATACTGGAAACACCATATATTTT.

The rearrangement links TRBV10-2 to TRBJ2-3, with a weak D call TRBD1 (7 bases). Trimming removed 0 bases at V and 4 bases at J, with 17 bases between. Germline loops: CDR1 WSHSY, CDR2 SAAADI. The CDR3 consists of 17 residues. The CDR3 DNA is TGCGCCAGCAGTGAGTCTCAGGGGGGCCTTAGCCCAGATACGCAGTATTTT. Protein sequence: CASSESQGGLSPDTQYF.

The chain carries TRBV13 and TRBJ1-4; 10 bases match TRBD1. Germline assignment: CDR1 PRHDT and CDR2 FYEKMQ (reference sequence). With V trimmed by 1 base and J by 8 bases, 7 bases remained unmatched. This CDR3 has 16 amino acids. As DNA, the CDR3 is TGTGCCAGCAGCTTAGCCGACAGGGGGCGGGACGAAAAACTGTTTTTT. It is translated as CASSLADRGRDEKLFF.

The chain combines TRBV4-3 with TRBJ2-1; D remains unclear. Germline V gene data show CDR1 as LGHNA and CDR2 as YSLEER. The CDR3 runs 15 residues. With 0 bases removed from V and 7 bases from J, the gap between germline ends came to 13 bases. The CDR3 loop reads CASSQDRQGRNEQFF. The CDR3 nucleotides read TGCGCCAGCAGCCAAGATCGACAAGGCCGAAATGAGCAGTTCTTC.

The rearrangement joins TRBV11-2 to TRBJ2-7; D not resolved. The germline V gene has CDR1 SGHAT and CDR2 FQNNGV. The CDR3 contains 15 residues. V shed 1 base and J shed 4 bases, with 14 bases lying between them. CDR3 nucleotide sequence: TGTGCCAGCAGCTTAGTTCGTGGGCATGAATACGAGCAGTACTTC. Its translation: CASSLVRGHEYEQYF. The entire variable domain, with the rest obtained from reference TRBV11-2 and TRBJ2-7, is as follows: EAGVAQSPRYKIIEKRQSVAFWCNPISGHATLYWYQQILGQGPKLLIQFQNNGVVDDSQLPKDRFSAERLKGVDSTLKIQPAKLEDSAVYLCASSLVRGHEYEQYFGPGTRLTVT.

This sequence joins TRBV5-5 and TRBJ2-7, with TRBD2 matching 10 bases. Germline values: CDR1 SGHKS, CDR2 YYEKEE (reference sequence). The CDR3 has 13 amino acids. The junction had 3 bases not matched to a gene; V was cut back by 6 bases and J by 3 bases. The CDR3 reads CASKAGGFYEQYF. CDR3 coding DNA: TGTGCCAGCAAAGCGGGAGGGTTCTACGAGCAGTACTTC.

The chain combines TRBV11-2 with TRBJ2-7; D remains unclear. CDR1 and CDR2 from the germline V gene are SGHAT and FQNNGV. With 1 base removed from V and 4 bases from J, the gap between germline ends came to 8 bases. The CDR3 sequence is 13 residues long. The CDR3 is CASSLADGYEQYF. CDR3 bases: TGTGCCAGCAGCTTAGCCGACGGGTACGAGCAGTACTTC.

This clone appeared once. This sequence joins TRBV15 and TRBJ2-7, with D perhaps TRBD2 (6 bases). Per the germline V gene, CDR1 is LNHNV and CDR2 is YYDKDF (reference sequence). The CDR3 extends over 15 amino acids. Deletions cut 1 base from V and 4 bases from J, with 14 bases between. The CDR3 coding sequence is TGTGCCACCAGCAGAGGAGCGGGTTCCTTGTACGAGCAGTACTTC. Its protein product is CATSRGAGSLYEQYF.

The chain is built from TRBV6-6 and TRBJ2-7; 9 bases agree with TRBD2. CDR1 MNHNY and CDR2 SVGAGI come from the germline V gene (reference sequence). Trimming at V came to 6 bases and at J to 3 bases, leaving 6 bases not matched to a gene. The CDR3 runs to 14 residues. Here the CDR3 reads CASSPAGGLYEQYF. The CDR3 DNA reads TGTGCCAGCAGCCCAGCGGGAGGCCTCTACGAGCAGTACTTC.

The table lists this clone with a count of one. The V and J genes are TRBV4-3 and TRBJ2-1; D is unresolved. Germline lookup yields CDR1 LGHNA and CDR2 YSLEER. The CDR3 covers 15 residues. Between the trimmed V and J ends, which lost 0 bases and 3 bases, there was a span of 9 bases. The CDR3 is CASSQERLDYNEQFF. CDR3 bases: TGCGCCAGCAGCCAAGAGAGGCTAGACTACAATGAGCAGTTCTTC.

This chain uses TRBV4-1 with TRBJ2-1; TRBD2 might be the D (5 bases). Germline-derived CDR1 and CDR2 are MGHRA and YSYEKL. This CDR3 contains 14 residues. The V end was cut by 4 bases, the J end by 8 bases, with 15 bases between. In DNA, the CDR3 is TGCGCCAGCAGCCCCCAGGACGGGGTTCATGAGCAGTTCTTC. Translating it yields CASSPQDGVHEQFF.

This chain joins TRBV19 and TRBJ2-1, with D perhaps matching TRBD1 (7 bases). With 2 bases removed from V and 5 bases from J, the gap between germline ends came to 13 bases. The CDR3 totals 15 residues. The germline V gene encodes CDR1 LNHDA and CDR2 SQIVND (reference sequence). The CDR3 nucleotides read TGTGCCAGTAGTATAATCGGAGGGGGCAACAATGAGCAGTTCTTC. Protein sequence: CASSIIGGGNNEQFF.

The chain joins TRBV5-1 to TRBJ2-7; TRBD1 matches at 7 bases. This CDR3 comprises 14 residues. V was pared by 0 bases and J by 3 bases, with 3 bases of the junction left unmatched. Germline V gene data show CDR1 as SGHRS and CDR2 as YFSETQ. This chain's CDR3 is CASSLDRGHYEQYF. Written as DNA, the CDR3 is TGCGCCAGCAGCTTGGATAGGGGGCACTACGAGCAGTACTTC.

The J gene is TRBJ2-3, the V gene TRBV7-3, with TRBD2 identical over 9 bases. CDR3 length: 14 amino acids. The V and J ends lost 3 bases and 5 bases, in that order; junction bases with no gene match: 3. In germline, CDR1 is SGHTA, CDR2 FQGTGA. CDR3 DNA: TGTGCCAGCAGCTTTGCGGGAGGGGAAGATACGCAGTATTTT. It yields the protein CASSFAGGEDTQYF.